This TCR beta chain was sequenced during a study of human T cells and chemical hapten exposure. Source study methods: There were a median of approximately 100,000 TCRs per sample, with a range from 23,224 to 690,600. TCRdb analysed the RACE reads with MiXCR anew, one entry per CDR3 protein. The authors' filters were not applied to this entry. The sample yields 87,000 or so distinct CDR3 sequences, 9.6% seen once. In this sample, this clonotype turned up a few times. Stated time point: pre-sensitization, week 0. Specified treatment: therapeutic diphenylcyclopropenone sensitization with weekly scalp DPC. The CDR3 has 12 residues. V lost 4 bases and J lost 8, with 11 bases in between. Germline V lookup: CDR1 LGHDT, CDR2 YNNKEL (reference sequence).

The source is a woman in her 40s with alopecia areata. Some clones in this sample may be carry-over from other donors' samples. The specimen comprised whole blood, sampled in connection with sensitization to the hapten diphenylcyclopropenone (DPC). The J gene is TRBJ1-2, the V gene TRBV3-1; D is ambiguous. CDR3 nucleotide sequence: TGTGCCAGCAGCCCAGGAATAGGAGGCTACACCTTC. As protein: CASSPGIGGYTF.